This record concerns one T cell receptor (beta chain) sequence. TCRdb's copy holds only in-frame clones and misses some; the assay was immunoSEQ multiplex PCR. This table has roughly 64,000 clones, approximately 70% appearing once. Germline CDR1 and CDR2: MNHEY and SMNVEV (reference sequence). The V gene lost 6 bases and the J gene lost 5 bases, with 13 bases spanning the gap. This CDR3 region has 13 residues. The data derive from a study of blood T cell repertoires in COVID-19. In the study overall: The analysed material was cDNA or gDNA that came from T cells, B-cell-depleted T cells, or PBMCs.

Enrollees, about 18 to 90 years old, lived in 24 US areas. A COVID-19 case had been met by exposed participants during the 2 weeks before study entry. The chain carries TRBV27 and TRBJ1-2; D is perhaps TRBD1 (5 bases). This clonotype was sampled from a woman aged 60-75 years who had been exposed to COVID-19. Sequenced: PBMCs or T cells enriched from blood (not recorded which). CDR3 in amino acids: CASSPERGYGYTF. As DNA, the CDR3 is TGTGCCAGCAGCCCCGAAAGGGGTTATGGCTACACCTTC.